This passage covers 25 T cell receptor beta chains from one sample sequenced in a study of blood T cell repertoires in COVID-19. The data were produced by immunoSEQ multiplex PCR, yet TCRdb's version contains in-frame clones alone and is incomplete. The sample consists of about 340,000 clones, 87% of them appearing once. Material for sequencing was peripheral blood. The receptors originated from a woman aged 45-65 years with COVID-19, enrolled during active disease.

The chain is built from TRBV10-3 and TRBJ1-1, with 7 bases fitting TRBD1. V shed 5 bases, J shed 3 bases, and the junction held 3 bases outside the gene matches. This CDR3 region has 13 residues. CDR1 ENHRY and CDR2 SYGVKD come from the germline V gene. CDR3 loop: CAISPTGDTEAFF. DNA for the CDR3: TGTGCCATCAGTCCTACAGGGGACACTGAAGCTTTCTTT.

The chain has TRBV4-1 and TRBJ2-1; 11 bases align to TRBD2. Germline V gene data show CDR1 as MGHRA and CDR2 as YSYEKL. There are 15 residues in the CDR3. V shed 3 bases and J 5 bases; nucleotides not matched to a gene: 3. The CDR3 loop reads CASSQPTSGDNEQFF. The CDR3 DNA sequence: TGCGCCAGCAGCCAGCCGACTAGCGGGGACAATGAGCAGTTCTTC.

The V and J genes are TRBV4-1 and TRBJ2-7; the match to TRBD2 covers 8 bases. V lost 1 base to trimming and J lost 3 bases; unmatched junction nucleotides: 5. The CDR3 has 15 amino acids. Per germline, CDR1 MGHRA and CDR2 YSYEKL. CDR3 nucleotides: TGCGCCAGCAGCCAAGCTTTAGCGGGACTCTACGAGCAGTACTTC. Translating gives CASSQALAGLYEQYF.

The V call is TRBV5-1, the J call TRBJ1-5; TRBD1 might be the D (5 bases). V lost 0 bases and J lost 6, with 7 bases in between. Germline CDR1 is SGHRS and CDR2 is YFSETQ. This CDR3 spans 13 amino acids. The DNA for the CDR3 is TGCGCCAGCAGCTTGGGTCAGGGTCAGCCCCAGCATTTT. It translates to CASSLGQGQPQHF.

The J gene is TRBJ1-2, the V gene TRBV6-5; a possible D gene is TRBD1 (6 bases). There are 14 residues in the CDR3. Germline V lookup: CDR1 MNHEY, CDR2 SVGAGI. The ends were cut back, 6 bases at V and 7 bases at J, with 18 bases in the middle. The CDR3 bases are TGTGCCAGCAGAATTGATAACAGGGAAATTGGCTACACCTTC. This codes for CASRIDNREIGYTF.

This clone was picked up many times. The gene calls are TRBV4-3 and TRBJ1-4; TRBD1 aligns across 9 bases. V trimming: 0 bases; J trimming: 8 bases; junction bases outside the gene matches: 7. This CDR3 contains 16 residues. Germline CDR1 and CDR2: LGHNA and YSLEER. CDR3 protein: CASSQDTGTGLEKLFF. CDR3 bases: TGCGCCAGCAGCCAAGATACCGGGACAGGGCTCGAAAAACTGTTTTTT.

This chain uses TRBV20-1 with TRBJ2-1; TRBD1 is a possible D gene (7 bases). Germline CDR1 and CDR2: DFQATT and SNEGSKA (reference sequence). V gave up 2 bases and J gave up 13 bases, with 12 bases separating them. The CDR3 spans 11 residues. The CDR3 protein is CSARSQGGQFF. The CDR3 nucleotides are TGCAGTGCTAGATCGCAGGGGGGTCAGTTCTTC.

J is TRBJ1-1 and V is TRBV7-9, with 7 positions matching TRBD1. The CDR3 contains 15 residues. The junction had 6 bases not matched to a gene; V was cut back by 0 bases and J by 5 bases. CDR1 and CDR2 (germline): SEHNR, FQNEAQ (reference sequence). CDR3 in amino acids: CASSLARDSKTEAFF. The CDR3 DNA sequence: TGTGCCAGCAGCTTAGCCAGGGACAGTAAAACTGAAGCTTTCTTT.

This clone has just a few counts. The chain joins TRBV5-1 to TRBJ1-2; TRBD1 matches at 8 bases. The length of the CDR3 is 14 residues. CDR1 is SGHRS, CDR2 YFSETQ, per germline. Trimming cost V 5 bases and J 2 bases; bases outside gene matches: 5. Here the CDR3 reads CASRPTGGNYGYTF. CDR3 sequence (DNA): TGCGCCAGCAGGCCTACAGGGGGGAACTATGGCTACACCTTC.

Only one count was recorded for this clone. The V and J genes are TRBV6-5 and TRBJ1-4; 10 bases align to TRBD1. This CDR3 has 12 amino acids. The J segment lost 11 bases and the V segment lost 6 bases, leaving 3 bases of the junction unmatched. Germline V lookup: CDR1 MNHEY, CDR2 SVGAGI. The CDR3 protein is CASSRQGAKLFF. DNA of the CDR3: TGTGCCAGCAGCCGACAGGGGGCTAAACTGTTTTTT.

This chain connects TRBV6-6 to TRBJ1-1, with D uncertain. The CDR3 length is 13 residues. Germline V gene data show CDR1 as MNHNY and CDR2 as SVGAGI (reference sequence). Trimming left V 4 bases short and J 1 base short, with 7 bases between. The CDR3 DNA reads TGTGCCAGCAGTTTGGGCCCGAACACTGAAGCTTTCTTT. It is translated as CASSLGPNTEAFF.

The rearrangement uses TRBV2 and TRBJ2-1; perhaps TRBD2 as D (6 bases). Germline V lookup: CDR1 SNHLY, CDR2 FYNNEI. V gave up 3 bases and J gave up 12 bases, with 18 bases separating them. CDR3 length: 14 amino acids. The CDR3 DNA is TGTGCCAGCAGTGATGGAGGCGGGATGATCCGGCAGTTCTTC. Residues: CASSDGGGMIRQFF. Drawing the rest from reference TRBV2 and TRBJ2-1, the complete variable domain is EPEVTQTPSHQVTQMGQEVILRCVPISNHLYFYWYRQILGQKVEFLVSFYNNEISEKSEIFDDQFSVERPDGSNFTLKIRSTKLEDSAMYFCASSDGGGMIRQFFGPGTRLTVL.

The chain uses TRBV7-2 and TRBJ2-1, with 11 bases lining up with TRBD2. Per germline, CDR1 SGHTA and CDR2 FQGNSA. V was pared by 8 bases and J by 4 bases, with 4 bases of the junction left unmatched. This CDR3 spans 14 amino acids. This CDR3 reads CASQLAGVYNEQFF. DNA of the CDR3: TGTGCCAGCCAACTAGCGGGAGTTTACAATGAGCAGTTCTTC.

The rearrangement uses TRBV19 and TRBJ2-7, with 10 positions matching TRBD2. Germline-derived CDR1 and CDR2 are LNHDA and SQIVND (reference sequence). The CDR3 extends over 14 amino acids. V trimming: 5 bases; J trimming: 4 bases; junction bases outside the gene matches: 5. CDR3 nucleotides: TGTGCCAGTAGTTCCCCTAGCGGGAGTTACGAGCAGTACTTC. Amino acids: CASSSPSGSYEQYF.

J is TRBJ2-4 and V is TRBV3-1 (or the pseudogene TRBV3-2); D unresolved. The germline gives CDR1 LGHDT, CDR2 YNNKEL (reference sequence). The CDR3 sequence is 15 residues long. With 5 bases removed from V and 0 bases from J, the gap between germline ends came to 11 bases. CDR3 residues: CASSDYTRAKNIQYF. In DNA form, the CDR3 reads TGTGCCAGCAGCGATTATACACGAGCCAAAAACATTCAGTACTTC.

CDR3 coding DNA: TGTGCCACCAGCAGCGCTAGCGGGAGAGAAGAGACCCAGTACTTC. Translated: CATSSASGREETQYF. The J gene is TRBJ2-5, the V gene TRBV15; 10 bases line up with TRBD2. The CDR3 totals 15 residues. CDR1 and CDR2 (germline): LNHNV, YYDKDF (reference sequence). J lost 3 bases, V lost 3 bases, and 4 bases had no gene match.

The rearrangement joins TRBV11-2 to TRBJ1-4, with 10 bases matching TRBD1. J was trimmed by 0 bases and V by 5 bases; bases with no gene match: 3. Germline V gene sequence: CDR1 SGHAT, CDR2 FQNNGV. The CDR3 totals 16 residues. CDR3 residues: CASSLGQGATNEKLFF. The CDR3 region has the DNA TGTGCCAGCAGCCTTGGACAGGGGGCAACTAATGAAAAACTGTTTTTT.

The chain has TRBV6-6 and TRBJ2-3, with 9 bases that match TRBD1. This CDR3 has 14 residues. The ends lost 4 bases at V and 6 bases at J; junction bases unmatched: 5. Germline lookup yields CDR1 MNHNY and CDR2 SVGAGI (reference sequence). CDR3 protein: CASSFGTGRDTQYF. CDR3 coding DNA: TGTGCCAGCAGTTTTGGGACAGGGCGGGATACGCAGTATTTT.

The genes are TRBV28 and TRBJ1-1; D unresolved. Trimming took off 8 bases at V and 3 bases at J, with 10 bases between the two ends. Per the germline V gene, CDR1 is MDHEN and CDR2 is SYDVKM. This CDR3 is 12 amino acids long. In nucleotides, the CDR3 is TGTGCCAGCCGAGGGTCGTACACTGAAGCTTTCTTT. Its protein product is CASRGSYTEAFF. Full variable domain (missing parts from reference TRBV28 and TRBJ1-1): DVKVTQSSRYLVKRTGEKVFLECVQDMDHENMFWYRQDPGLGLRLIYFSYDVKMKEKGDIPEGYSVSREKKERFSLILESASTNQTSMYLCASRGSYTEAFFGQGTRLTVV.

The chain links TRBV30 to TRBJ2-1; 9 bases align to TRBD2. Losses at the gene ends were 0 bases for V and 9 bases for J; bases not matched to a gene: 6. This CDR3 is built from 14 residues. From germline, CDR1 is GTSNPN and CDR2 SVGIG (reference sequence). The CDR3 region is CAWSVRGSGSEQFF. In DNA, the CDR3 is TGTGCCTGGAGTGTCCGCGGTAGCGGGAGTGAGCAGTTCTTC.

This clone was seen once. The rearrangement joins TRBV29-1 to TRBJ2-5, with 8 positions matching TRBD1. The J segment lost 4 bases and the V segment lost 5 bases, leaving 3 bases of the junction unmatched. Germline CDR1 reads SQVTM; CDR2 reads ANQGSEA. The CDR3 sequence is 12 residues long. DNA of the CDR3: TGCAGCGTTTCACAGGGGGGAGAGACCCAGTACTTC. Residues: CSVSQGGETQYF. The variable domain in full, completed from reference TRBV29-1 and TRBJ2-5, reads SAVISQKPSRDICQRGTSLTIQCQVDSQVTMMFWYRQQPGQSLTLIATANQGSEATYESGFVIDKFPISRPNLTFSTLTVSNMSPEDSSIYLCSVSQGGETQYFGPGTRLLVL.

A few counts support this clone. The chain employs TRBV24-1 and TRBJ1-1; 9 bases are shared with TRBD1. CDR3 size: 15 residues. The germline CDR1 and CDR2 sequences are KGHDR and SFDVKD. After removal of 4 bases from V and 2 bases from J, the junction contained 4 bases not matched to a gene. The CDR3 DNA reads as TGTGCCACCAGTGACACCACAGGGGGCAACACTGAAGCTTTCTTT. Translated: CATSDTTGGNTEAFF.

V is TRBV5-1 and J is TRBJ2-2, with TRBD1 matching 7 bases. CDR1 SGHRS and CDR2 YFSETQ come from the germline V gene. The CDR3 sequence is 13 residues long. V lost 4 bases and J lost 6; bases outside the gene matches: 3. CDR3 bases: TGCGCCAGCAGCCATAGGGGGCCCGGGGAGCTGTTTTTT. As protein: CASSHRGPGELFF.

As for this clone: This sample also contains other DNA sequences that code for the same CDR3. V and J are TRBV5-1 and TRBJ2-3; 8 nucleotides align to TRBD2. The CDR3 has 13 amino acids. The junction had 2 bases not matched to a gene; V was cut back by 4 bases and J by 4 bases. Germline values: CDR1 SGHRS, CDR2 YFSETQ. CDR3 sequence: CASSPGGADTQYF. CDR3 DNA sequence: TGCGCCAGCAGCCCCGGGGGGGCAGATACGCAGTATTTT. Together with reference TRBV5-1 and TRBJ2-3, the CDR3 gives the full variable domain: KAGVTQTPRYLIKTRGQQVTLSCSPISGHRSVSWYQQTPGQGLQFLFEYFSETQRNKGNFPGRFSGRQFSNSRSEMNVSTLELGDSALYLCASSPGGADTQYFGPGTRLTVL.

The genes are TRBV7-3 and TRBJ2-1, with TRBD1 identical over 10 bases. In germline, CDR1 is SGHTA, CDR2 FQGTGA. The junction had 9 bases not matched to a gene; V was cut back by 5 bases and J by 8 bases. This CDR3 comprises 15 residues. The CDR3 spells CASSRTGQGIDEQFF. In DNA form, the CDR3 reads TGTGCCAGCAGCAGAACGGGACAGGGGATCGATGAGCAGTTCTTC. Drawing the rest from reference TRBV7-3 and TRBJ2-1, the complete variable domain is GAGVSQTPSNKVTEKGKYVELRCDPISGHTALYWYRQSLGQGPEFLIYFQGTGAADDSGLPNDRFFAVRPEGSVSTLKIQRTERGDSAVYLCASSRTGQGIDEQFFGPGTRLTVL.